The 11 T cell receptor beta chains listed next were all sequenced from one sample in a study of cytomegalovirus exposure and HLA in healthy donors. PCR involved 60 Vbeta and 13 Jbeta primers. Profiling relied on immunoSEQ multiplex PCR, and the TCRdb table lists in-frame clones only, not all of them. The repertoire consists of 150,000 to 200,000 clones, with 80% occurring once and the leading ten covering 13% to 15%. Sequenced input: PBMCs. These receptors were obtained from a middle-aged woman in good health and CMV-seronegative.

The chain has TRBV6-5 and TRBJ2-7, with 10 bases identical to TRBD1. CDR1 and CDR2 (germline): MNHEY, SVGAGI. The CDR3 loop spans 15 amino acids. With 8 bases clipped from V and 2 bases from J, the junction kept 9 bases outside the gene matches. This chain's CDR3 is CASASDGTGAYEQYF. As DNA, the CDR3 is TGTGCCAGCGCATCTGACGGGACAGGGGCCTACGAGCAGTACTTC.

The chain links TRBV7-6 to TRBJ1-2; D might be TRBD1 (6 bases). Germline CDR1 and CDR2: SGHVS and FNYEAQ. The CDR3 runs 13 residues. Trimming removed 1 base at V and 5 bases at J, with 8 bases between. The CDR3 protein is CASSLGQEYGYTF. The CDR3 DNA sequence: TGTGCCAGCAGCTTAGGACAGGAATATGGCTACACCTTC.

The rearrangement joins TRBV5-1 to TRBJ2-3; TRBD1 aligns across 7 bases. Germline V gives CDR1 SGHRS, CDR2 YFSETQ. The CDR3 has 15 residues. V gave up 1 base and J gave up 2 bases; unmatched junction bases: 4. This chain's CDR3 is CASSLRGQHTDTQYF. Here the CDR3 DNA reads TGCGCCAGCAGCTTGCGGGGACAGCACACAGATACGCAGTATTTT.

The V and J genes are TRBV2 and TRBJ1-1; D possibly corresponds to TRBD1 (6 bases). The CDR3 loop spans 15 amino acids. With 4 bases removed from V and 5 bases from J, the gap between germline ends came to 17 bases. CDR1 SNHLY and CDR2 FYNNEI come from the germline V gene. The CDR3 sequence is CASSVPKGVRTEAFF. CDR3 bases: TGTGCCAGCAGTGTCCCGAAGGGGGTTCGTACTGAAGCTTTCTTT.

The chain has TRBV28 and TRBJ1-1; 7 bases map to TRBD1. Germline CDR1 MDHEN, CDR2 SYDVKM. This CDR3 is built from 14 residues. The junction had 5 bases not matched to a gene; V was cut back by 7 bases and J by 0 bases. The DNA of the CDR3 is TGTGCCAGCACCGAGACAGGGATGAACACTGAAGCTTTCTTT. As protein: CASTETGMNTEAFF.

The J gene is TRBJ2-2, the V gene TRBV28, with D possibly matching TRBD2 (6 bases). The CDR3 contains 14 residues. Trimming left V 7 bases short and J 5 bases short, with 14 bases between. The germline gives CDR1 MDHEN, CDR2 SYDVKM. The CDR3 loop reads CASNQRVLTGELFF. In nucleotides, the CDR3 is TGTGCCAGCAACCAGCGGGTTTTGACCGGGGAGCTGTTTTTT.

The rearrangement uses TRBV5-6 and TRBJ2-5, with D maybe TRBD2 (6 bases). The V end lost 1 base, the J end lost 7 bases, and 17 bases lay between the germline ends. Germline V CDR1 and CDR2: SGHDT, YYEEEE. This CDR3 is 15 amino acids long. The CDR3 region is CASSLQRVSDRTQYF. DNA for the CDR3: TGTGCCAGCAGCTTGCAGCGGGTATCCGATCGGACCCAGTACTTC.

V gene TRBV19 combines with J gene TRBJ2-2; 7 nucleotides match TRBD2. V gave up 1 base and J gave up 5 bases; unmatched junction bases: 7. The CDR3 extends over 16 amino acids. In germline, CDR1 is LNHDA, CDR2 SQIVND (reference sequence). Written as DNA, the CDR3 is TGTGCCAGTAGTATAGGAGGAGTAGCGGGTACCGGGGAGCTGTTTTTT. The encoded protein is CASSIGGVAGTGELFF.

The gene calls are TRBV7-3 and TRBJ1-4; maybe TRBD1 (6 bases). Germline V gene lookup returns CDR1 SGHTA and CDR2 FQGTGA. V lost 5 bases to trimming and J lost 0 bases, with 10 bases between them. This CDR3 is built from 15 residues. CDR3 nucleotide sequence: TGTGCCAGCAGCCCGTACAGGGCAACTAATGAAAAACTGTTTTTT. As protein: CASSPYRATNEKLFF.

This chain uses TRBV28 with TRBJ2-7; perhaps TRBD2 as D (6 bases). This CDR3 has 14 residues. Germline V gives CDR1 MDHEN, CDR2 SYDVKM. Trimming shortened V by 4 bases and J by 0 bases, and 10 bases separated the two germline ends. CDR3 DNA sequence: TGTGCCAGCAGTTCCGGGAGCTCCTCCTACGAGCAGTACTTC. This codes for CASSSGSSSYEQYF.

This chain links TRBV9 with TRBJ2-3; TRBD2 is a possible D gene (6 bases). The germline V gene encodes CDR1 SGDLS and CDR2 YYNGEE. The CDR3 runs 14 residues. Trimming took 3 bases from V and 4 from J, leaving 12 bases between them. The CDR3 loop reads CASSALAVSDTQYF. The CDR3 coding sequence is TGTGCCAGCAGCGCCTTAGCGGTCTCAGATACGCAGTATTTT.